What follows are 10 T cell receptor beta chains derived from one specimen sequenced in a study of T cell repertoires in cytomegalovirus infection. MiXCR, run by TCRdb on the reads, gives a single entry per CDR3 protein. Of hundreds of thousands of distinct CDR3 sequences in the sample, around 10% were seen once. Sequenced material: PBMCs. The receptor set was obtained from a human donor in good health (CMV status not recorded). Some clones in this sample may be carry-over from other donors' samples.

This clonotype was observed at least ten times. The chain is built from TRBV12-3 or TRBV12-4 and TRBJ1-1; D unclear. Trimming took 6 bases from V and 4 from J, leaving 12 bases between them. The CDR3 sequence is 13 residues long. This CDR3 reads CASSLPMGTEAFF. The CDR3 DNA sequence: TGTGCCAGCAGCTTACCTATGGGCACTGAAGCTTTCTTT.

The sample holds many counts of this clonotype. The chain combines TRBV20-1 with TRBJ1-6, with a tentative D call TRBD1 (6 bases). The CDR3 sequence is 15 residues long. Germline V gives CDR1 DFQATT, CDR2 SNEGSKA (reference sequence). V lost 7 bases and J 0 bases, leaving 13 bases between the germline ends. The CDR3 region has the DNA TGCAGTGTTCCAGGGGAGGACTCCTATAATTCACCCCTCCACTTT. Translated, it gives CSVPGEDSYNSPLHF.

A word on this clonotype: Given a much more abundant clone one base away, this may be a read error. The chain joins TRBV20-1 to TRBJ2-5, with no clear D. Germline-derived CDR1 and CDR2 are DFQATT and SNEGSKA (reference sequence). This CDR3 has 12 amino acids. Trimming left V 2 bases short and J 2 bases short, with 6 bases between. DNA of the CDR3: TGCAGTGCTAGAAGCGAGCAAGAGACCCAGTACTTC. Translated, it gives CSARSEQETQYF.

The V gene is TRBV20-1, the J gene TRBJ2-7, with 8 nucleotides matching TRBD2. After removal of 4 bases from V and 3 bases from J, the junction contained 8 bases not matched to a gene. Germline values: CDR1 DFQATT, CDR2 SNEGSKA (reference sequence). The length of the CDR3 is 14 residues. This chain's CDR3 is CSAIPASGFYEQYF. The DNA for the CDR3 is TGCAGTGCTATCCCTGCTAGCGGGTTCTACGAGCAGTACTTC.

Ten or more counts support this clonotype. The V gene is TRBV20-1, the J gene TRBJ2-7; 7 bases align to TRBD1. Germline V gene sequence: CDR1 DFQATT, CDR2 SNEGSKA (reference sequence). The CDR3 is 14 residues long. V trimming: 6 bases; J trimming: 6 bases; junction bases outside the gene matches: 14. CDR3 region: CSAPGTVPFGEQYF. Written as DNA, the CDR3 is TGCAGTGCCCCGGGGACAGTCCCTTTCGGCGAGCAGTACTTC.

This clonotype was detected ten times or more. The chain is built from TRBV7-2 and TRBJ2-2; 10 bases match TRBD2. V lost 2 bases and J lost 5; bases outside the gene matches: 8. The CDR3 is 17 residues long. Germline CDR1 reads SGHTA; CDR2 reads FQGNSA. CDR3 in amino acids: CASSLIPGLATTGELFF. Written as DNA, the CDR3 is TGTGCCAGCAGCTTAATACCGGGACTAGCGACGACCGGGGAGCTGTTTTTT. Based on the CDR3 plus reference TRBV7-2 and TRBJ2-2, the full variable domain is GAGVSQSPSNKVTEKGKDVELRCDPISGHTALYWYRQSLGQGLEFLIYFQGNSAPDKSGLPSDRFSAERTGGSVSTLTIQRTQQEDSAVYLCASSLIPGLATTGELFFGEGSRLTVL.

The chain carries TRBV29-1 and TRBJ2-7, with TRBD1 as a possible D gene (6 bases). Germline-derived CDR1 and CDR2 are SQVTM and ANQGSEA. Between the trimmed V and J ends, which lost 3 bases and 7 bases, there was a span of 13 bases. The CDR3 contains 12 residues. The CDR3 DNA follows: TGCAGCGTTGAGGGACATAAGGCTGAGCAGTACTTC. Translated, it gives CSVEGHKAEQYF.

Many counts were recorded for this clonotype. The V and J genes are TRBV11-2 and TRBJ2-5; 7 bases are a match to TRBD1. This CDR3 has 14 residues. The V gene's germline CDR1 is SGHAT and CDR2 FQNNGV. Trimming cost V 2 bases and J 5 bases; bases outside gene matches: 5. CDR3 amino acids: CASSLQGVRETQYF. The CDR3 DNA sequence: TGTGCCAGCAGCTTACAGGGGGTGAGGGAGACCCAGTACTTC.

This clonotype has a handful of counts. This chain joins TRBV20-1 and TRBJ2-7; 13 nucleotides line up with TRBD2. Trimming removed 6 bases from V and 5 bases from J; junction bases left unmatched: 7. This CDR3 spans 14 amino acids. From germline, CDR1 is DFQATT and CDR2 SNEGSKA (reference sequence). The CDR3 nucleotides are TGCAGTGCCAGGACTAGCGGGAGCACCCACGAGCAGTACTTC. Translated: CSARTSGSTHEQYF.

The genes are TRBV9 and TRBJ2-5; D might be TRBD1 or TRBD2, each matching 7 bases. The CDR3 totals 13 residues. Looked up from germline, CDR1 is SGDLS and CDR2 is YYNGEE. V was shortened by 4 bases and J by 4 bases, with 11 bases between the two germline ends. This CDR3 is CASSIRGGETQYF. The CDR3 DNA reads as TGTGCCAGCAGCATCAGGGGGGGAGAGACCCAGTACTTC.